These 8 T cell receptor beta chains share one sample of origin, sequenced in a study of response to subunit inactivated influenza vaccine (dated by TCRdb to the late 2010s). Library generation was performed with RT-PCR. The instrument given in TCRdb is Illumina HiSeq 2500. Through fastp at Q25 and MiXCR, TCRdb rebuilt clones from the public reads, retaining in-frame beta chains. Under each unique CDR3 protein, matching rows form one entry showing the most common genes and DNA. This sample has about 540,000 distinct CDR3 sequences in its table, and roughly 25% of those were observed once. The ten biggest clones cover around 2.8% of the sample. This sample also belongs to another study, concerning T cells expressing NK-cell markers. As that second study puts it: TCR beta cDNA libraries were prepared using 5'RACE template switching, which introduced a universal primer site and unique molecular identifiers.

The sample consisted of CD4+ T cells sorted from PBMCs, taken approximately 13 days after vaccination. These receptors were obtained from a man between 45 and 60 years old who received an inactivated influenza vaccine. Donor details come from another sample of the same person, matched by shared clones.

The genes are TRBV7-3 and TRBJ2-3, with D possibly being TRBD2 (6 bases). This CDR3 has 14 residues. CDR1 is SGHTA, CDR2 FQGTGA, per germline. V lost 4 bases, J lost 1 base, and 9 bases lay in between. CDR3 DNA: TGTGCCAGCAGCTCATCTAGCGGCACAGATACGCAGTATTTT. Translation gives CASSSSSGTDTQYF.

The V call is TRBV6-2 or TRBV6-3, the J call TRBJ2-1; D unclear. This CDR3 has 11 amino acids. V was shortened by 3 bases and J by 8 bases, with 5 bases between the two germline ends. CDR1 MNHEY and CDR2 SVGEGT come from the germline V gene. CDR3 DNA sequence: TGTGCCAGCAGTTATGACCATGAGCAGTTCTTC. Translation gives CASSYDHEQFF.

The V call is TRBV27, the J call TRBJ2-7, with D possibly being TRBD1 (5 bases). Trimming shortened V by 8 bases and J by 4 bases, and 12 bases separated the two germline ends. Looked up from germline, CDR1 is MNHEY and CDR2 is SMNVEV (reference sequence). The CDR3 consists of 12 residues. The CDR3 DNA is TGTGCCAGCGGGCTTGACAGTTACGAGCAGTACTTC. Its protein is CASGLDSYEQYF.

This clonotype was seen more than once but under ten times. V usage is TRBV6-1 and J usage is TRBJ2-7; TRBD2 matches 15 bases. The CDR3 consists of 16 residues. The V gene end was trimmed by 6 bases and the J gene end by 6 bases; junction bases not matched to a gene: 9. The germline CDR1 and CDR2 sequences are MNHNS and SASEGT. Written as DNA, the CDR3 is TGTGCCAGCAGAAGGACTAGCGGGAGGGCCTTTTCCGAGCAGTACTTC. Translation gives CASRRTSGRAFSEQYF.

This clonotype was found many times. The chain uses TRBV7-2 and TRBJ1-2, with D tentatively TRBD1 (6 bases). The V end was cut by 1 base, the J end by 7 bases, with 16 bases between. This CDR3 is 15 amino acids long. Germline V CDR1 and CDR2: SGHTA, FQGNSA. The CDR3 is CASSLDGGLRGGYTF. The CDR3 DNA reads TGTGCCAGCAGCTTAGATGGGGGGCTTAGGGGTGGCTACACCTTC.

This clonotype was observed at least ten times. V usage is TRBV10-3 and J usage is TRBJ2-1; 12 bases fit TRBD2. The germline CDR1 and CDR2 sequences are ENHRY and SYGVKD. V lost 0 bases and J lost 0; bases outside the gene matches: 6. The CDR3 loop spans 19 amino acids. The CDR3 loop is CAISESTSGRRSSYNEQFF. The CDR3, as DNA: TGTGCCATCAGTGAGTCTACTAGCGGGAGGCGCAGCTCCTACAATGAGCAGTTCTTC.

This clonotype was picked up a small number of times. V is TRBV20-1 and J is TRBJ1-2; D remains unclear. The CDR3 spans 14 residues. The V end lost 1 base, the J end lost 7 bases, and 16 bases lay between the germline ends. CDR1 is DFQATT and CDR2 is SNEGSKA in the germline V gene (reference sequence). CDR3 amino acids: CSARVSYEGTGYTF. The CDR3, as DNA: TGCAGTGCTAGAGTATCCTATGAGGGAACTGGCTACACCTTC.

The genes are TRBV14 and TRBJ2-7; D unresolved. The CDR3 has 15 residues. The V and J ends lost 1 base and 3 bases respectively, with 13 bases between them. From germline, CDR1 is SGHDN and CDR2 FVKESK. The CDR3 coding sequence is TGTGCCAGCAGCCAAGGCTTCGGCCGAGACTACGAGCAGTACTTC. Translated, it gives CASSQGFGRDYEQYF.